The 24 T cell receptor beta chains below were found in one sample sequenced in a study of T cells in tuberculosis. Clones were read by immunoSEQ multiplex PCR, and TCRdb kept only the in-frame ones, dropping some. The data contain roughly 34,000 clones, around 92% of them singletons. The sample taken for sequencing was PBMCs. The receptor source for this set is a donor between 10 and 35 years old with latent tuberculosis or without tuberculosis infection. Some clones in this sample may be carry-over from other donors' samples.

The chain couples TRBV18 to TRBJ2-1, with TRBD2 matching 7 bases. This CDR3 region has 17 residues. CDR1 is KGHSH and CDR2 is LQKENI in the germline V gene. The V and J ends lost 0 bases and 3 bases, in that order; junction bases with no gene match: 8. The CDR3 DNA reads as TGTGCCAGCTCACCACCTATAAGGGAGGGCCTCTACAATGAGCAGTTCTTC. Translated: CASSPPIREGLYNEQFF. The entire variable domain, with the rest obtained from reference TRBV18 and TRBJ2-1, is as follows: NAGVMQNPRHLVRRRGQEARLRCSPMKGHSHVYWYRQLPEEGLKFMVYLQKENIIDESGMPKERFSAEFPKEGPSILRIQQVVRGDSAAYFCASSPPIREGLYNEQFFGPGTRLTVL.

The chain carries TRBV6-1 and TRBJ2-1; 7 positions agree with TRBD2. The CDR3 contains 15 residues. With 1 base clipped from V and 4 bases from J, the junction kept 4 bases outside the gene matches. Germline V gene sequence: CDR1 MNHNS, CDR2 SASEGT. CDR3 sequence: CASSEGLAQYNEQFF. CDR3 in DNA: TGTGCCAGCAGTGAAGGACTAGCACAGTACAATGAGCAGTTCTTC.

This chain uses TRBV5-6 with TRBJ1-2, with 7 bases lining up with TRBD1. CDR1 SGHDT and CDR2 YYEEEE come from the germline V gene. The CDR3 is made up of 12 amino acids. The V segment lost 4 bases and the J segment 7 bases; nucleotides outside the gene matches: 4. DNA for the CDR3: TGTGCCAGCAGCCAGACAGGGACTGGCTACACCTTC. It encodes CASSQTGTGYTF.

The chain carries TRBV4-1 and TRBJ1-4; 7 nucleotides line up with TRBD1. Losses at the gene ends were 3 bases for V and 0 bases for J; bases not matched to a gene: 16. Germline-derived CDR1 and CDR2 are MGHRA and YSYEKL. This CDR3 is 20 amino acids long. CDR3 DNA sequence: TGCGCCAGCAGCCAGACAGGGAAGGGCGCAGGGTTAGCAACTAATGAAAAACTGTTTTTT. It is translated as CASSQTGKGAGLATNEKLFF.

CDR3 in amino acids: CASSYVGEALSPLHF. CDR3 nucleotides: TGTGCCAGCAGTTACGTCGGGGAGGCGCTATCACCCCTCCACTTT. The chain uses TRBV6-8 and TRBJ1-6, with D unclear. The CDR3 loop spans 15 amino acids. The germline CDR1 and CDR2 sequences are MNHGY and SAAAGT. V lost 2 bases, J lost 10 bases, and 15 bases lay in between.

The V call is TRBV4-2, the J call TRBJ2-3, with D unresolved. V dropped 1 base and J dropped 2 bases, with 4 bases sitting between them. This CDR3 region has 13 residues. Per the germline V gene, CDR1 is LGHNA and CDR2 is YNFKEQ. The CDR3 DNA follows: TGTGCCAGCAGCCAAGGTATCACAGATACGCAGTATTTT. Its protein product is CASSQGITDTQYF.

The rearrangement joins TRBV6-1 to TRBJ1-4; tentative D call: TRBD1 (5 bases). The CDR3 extends over 13 amino acids. Germline-derived CDR1 and CDR2 are MNHNS and SASEGT. Trimming removed 7 bases at V and 6 bases at J, with 12 bases between. CDR3 bases: TGTGCCAGCATCCCGGGGGGGGATGAAAAACTGTTTTTT. This encodes CASIPGGDEKLFF.

The chain links TRBV11-2 to TRBJ1-1; unclear D gene. The CDR3 consists of 12 residues. Germline V lookup: CDR1 SGHAT, CDR2 FQNNGV. With 0 bases removed from V and 7 bases from J, the gap between germline ends came to 6 bases. CDR3 sequence: CASSLEVSEAFF. Here the CDR3 DNA reads TGTGCCAGCAGCTTAGAGGTCAGTGAAGCTTTCTTT.

The CDR3 loop reads CASTPGSNLYNEQFF. CDR3 DNA: TGTGCCAGTACCCCAGGCTCCAACCTCTACAATGAGCAGTTCTTC. The chain recombines TRBV19 with TRBJ2-1; no definite D call. The CDR3 sequence is 15 residues long. The germline V and J ends were trimmed by 7 bases and 3 bases, with 16 bases remaining between them. Germline V gives CDR1 LNHDA, CDR2 SQIVND (reference sequence).

The genes are TRBV5-1 and TRBJ1-4, with unresolved D. Germline CDR1 reads SGHRS; CDR2 reads YFSETQ. V lost 0 bases to trimming and J lost 2 bases, with 5 bases between them. CDR3 size: 14 residues. CDR3 amino acids: CASSLVSTNEKLFF. CDR3 nucleotides: TGCGCCAGCAGCTTGGTTAGTACTAATGAAAAACTGTTTTTT.

The rearrangement uses TRBV2 and TRBJ1-5, with no clear D. CDR1 and CDR2 (germline): SNHLY, FYNNEI. There are 12 residues in the CDR3. V lost 6 bases and J lost 5, with 8 bases in between. The CDR3 DNA reads TGTGCCAGCAGCCCCGGTTATCAGCCCCAGCATTTT. Protein product: CASSPGYQPQHF.

The V and J genes are TRBV6-5 and TRBJ2-1, with a tentative D call TRBD2 (7 bases). CDR1 and CDR2 from the germline V gene are MNHEY and SVGAGI. The CDR3 contains 13 residues. V was shortened by 4 bases and J by 10 bases, with 14 bases between the two germline ends. This chain's CDR3 is CASSWGGHLEQFF. The DNA of the CDR3 is TGTGCCAGCAGTTGGGGGGGACATCTGGAGCAGTTCTTC.

This chain uses TRBV7-9 with TRBJ2-3; 10 nucleotides agree with TRBD1. After removal of 9 bases from V and 2 bases from J, the junction contained 5 bases not matched to a gene. CDR1 SEHNR and CDR2 FQNEAQ come from the germline V gene (reference sequence). This CDR3 is built from 14 residues. The CDR3 sequence is CASGGQGFTDTQYF. CDR3 nucleotides: TGTGCCAGTGGGGGACAGGGGTTCACAGATACGCAGTATTTT.

The chain joins TRBV4-2 to TRBJ2-1; maybe TRBD2 (6 bases). The CDR3 is made up of 17 amino acids. Germline CDR1 reads LGHNA; CDR2 reads YNFKEQ. Deletions cut 1 base from V and 5 bases from J, with 18 bases between. The CDR3 reads CASSQVEAGTGNNEQFF. The DNA of the CDR3 is TGTGCCAGCAGCCAAGTCGAGGCAGGGACTGGCAACAATGAGCAGTTCTTC.

This clone is termed medium-sized. This sequence joins TRBV5-1 and TRBJ2-1; 7 bases map to TRBD2. The CDR3 is made up of 16 amino acids. CDR1 is SGHRS, CDR2 YFSETQ, per germline. Trimming took 1 base from V and 1 from J; bases not matched to a gene: 5. The CDR3 sequence is CASSLPSGTSYNEQFF. CDR3 bases: TGCGCCAGCAGCTTGCCTAGCGGAACGTCCTACAATGAGCAGTTCTTC.

The chain uses TRBV4-1 and TRBJ1-1; no clear D gene. Germline V gene data show CDR1 as MGHRA and CDR2 as YSYEKL. The CDR3 has 16 residues. V was shortened by 1 base and J by 0 bases, with 12 bases between the two germline ends. CDR3 loop: CASSQGLRAMNTEAFF. The CDR3 DNA sequence: TGCGCCAGCAGCCAAGGCTTGCGGGCCATGAACACTGAAGCTTTCTTT.

V usage is TRBV4-2 and J usage is TRBJ1-2; D is uncertain. The CDR3 runs 14 residues. Germline CDR1 and CDR2: LGHNA and YNFKEQ. Trimming took off 1 base at V and 5 bases at J, with 11 bases between the two ends. The CDR3 nucleotides are TGTGCCAGCAGCCAAGTTGGCACCGAATATGGCTACACCTTC. As protein: CASSQVGTEYGYTF.

The chain uses TRBV28 and TRBJ1-2; D gene unclear. CDR1 and CDR2 from the germline V gene are MDHEN and SYDVKM. This CDR3 has 13 amino acids. V was pared by 4 bases and J by 8 bases, with 14 bases between. The CDR3 is CASSYGENLGYTF. In DNA, the CDR3 is TGTGCCAGCAGTTACGGGGAAAATTTAGGCTACACCTTC.

The chain couples TRBV4-1 to TRBJ2-3; 8 bases are a match to TRBD2. The germline CDR1 and CDR2 sequences are MGHRA and YSYEKL. The CDR3 totals 15 residues. The junction had 7 bases not matched to a gene; V was cut back by 5 bases and J by 3 bases. CDR3 region: CASSALAGTTDTQYF. The CDR3 nucleotides read TGCGCCAGCAGCGCCTTAGCGGGAACGACAGATACGCAGTATTTT.

This chain connects TRBV5-1 to TRBJ2-1; 10 bases fit TRBD1. Germline V gene data show CDR1 as SGHRS and CDR2 as YFSETQ. Losses at the gene ends were 3 bases for V and 6 bases for J; bases not matched to a gene: 3. The CDR3 sequence is 14 residues long. CDR3 DNA: TGCGCCAGCAGCTGGGGGACAGGGGCCAATGAGCAGTTCTTC. This codes for CASSWGTGANEQFF.

V is TRBV9 and J is TRBJ2-3; no firm D call. CDR3 length: 13 residues. From germline, CDR1 is SGDLS and CDR2 YYNGEE. V was cut by 3 bases and J by 0 bases, with 5 bases left in between. The CDR3 reads CASSAPSTDTQYF. The DNA of the CDR3 is TGTGCCAGCAGCGCTCCTAGCACAGATACGCAGTATTTT.

The CDR3 DNA is TGCGCCAGCAGAAATTCGCCGATCAACTTAGACGAGCAGTACTTC. Residues: CASRNSPINLDEQYF. The chain carries TRBV5-1 and TRBJ2-7, with D uncertain. V dropped 5 bases and J dropped 5 bases, with 20 bases sitting between them. Germline lookup yields CDR1 SGHRS and CDR2 YFSETQ. This CDR3 has 15 residues.

On this clone: This sample includes further DNA sequences coding for the same CDR3. This chain links TRBV19 with TRBJ1-1, with 7 bases lining up with TRBD1. After removal of 5 bases from V and 1 base from J, the junction contained 4 bases not matched to a gene. CDR3 size: 14 residues. Germline V gene sequence: CDR1 LNHDA, CDR2 SQIVND (reference sequence). CDR3 amino acids: CASSLRTGNTEAFF. The CDR3 DNA sequence: TGTGCCAGTAGTCTCCGGACAGGGAACACTGAAGCTTTCTTT.

The CDR3 sequence is CASSESSPGELFF. The CDR3 nucleotides read TGCGCCAGCAGTGAGTCGAGCCCCGGGGAGCTGTTTTTT. The chain has TRBV10-1 and TRBJ2-2; D is unclear. This CDR3 comprises 13 residues. Trimming cost V 0 bases and J 6 bases, with 5 bases left between them. Germline V CDR1 and CDR2: WNHNN, SYGVQD (reference sequence).